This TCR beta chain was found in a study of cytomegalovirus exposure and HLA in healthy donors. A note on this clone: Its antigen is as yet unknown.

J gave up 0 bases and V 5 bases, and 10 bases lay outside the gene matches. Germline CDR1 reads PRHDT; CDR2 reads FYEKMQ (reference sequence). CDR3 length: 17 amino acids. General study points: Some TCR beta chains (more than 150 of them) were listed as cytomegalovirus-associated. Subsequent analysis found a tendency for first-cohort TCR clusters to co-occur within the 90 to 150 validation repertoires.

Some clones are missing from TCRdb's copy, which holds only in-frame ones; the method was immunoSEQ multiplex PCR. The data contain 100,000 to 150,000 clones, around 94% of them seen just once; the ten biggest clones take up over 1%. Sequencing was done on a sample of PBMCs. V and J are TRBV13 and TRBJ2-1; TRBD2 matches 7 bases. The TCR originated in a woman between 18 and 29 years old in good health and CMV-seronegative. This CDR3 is CASSPLHGGSSYNEQFF. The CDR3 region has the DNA TGTGCCAGCAGCCCCCTCCACGGCGGGAGCTCCTACAATGAGCAGTTCTTC.